A single sample gave rise to the 10 T cell receptor beta chains below, sequenced in a study of OX40 agonist ivuxolimab in advanced cancers. Generated by immunoSEQ multiplex PCR, the TCRdb table keeps only in-frame clones and is missing some. The sample lists 35,000 to 55,000 clones, about 93% seen once, with 8% to 13% in the top ten. This sample comprised CD4+ or CD8+ T cells sorted from blood, obtained in a trial of the OX40 agonist ivuxolimab. The receptors stem from an adult with an advanced solid tumor such as melanoma, head and neck, liver or kidney cancer.

This clone is deemed medium-sized. This sequence joins TRBV9 and TRBJ2-3; D is uncertain. CDR3 length: 13 residues. Trimming took off 0 bases at V and 3 bases at J, with 5 bases between the two ends. Germline lookup yields CDR1 SGDLS and CDR2 YYNGEE. This CDR3 is CASSVALTDTQYF. The CDR3 DNA reads TGTGCCAGCAGCGTAGCGTTGACAGATACGCAGTATTTT.

The chain employs TRBV19 and TRBJ2-1; 7 nucleotides agree with TRBD2. Germline lookup yields CDR1 LNHDA and CDR2 SQIVND (reference sequence). The CDR3 totals 16 residues. Trimming took 4 bases from V and 10 from J; bases not matched to a gene: 16. CDR3 loop: CASSNEGLVVIREQFF. In DNA form, the CDR3 reads TGTGCCAGTAGTAACGAAGGACTAGTGGTTATTAGGGAGCAGTTCTTC. The full variable domain, completed using reference TRBV19 and TRBJ2-1, is DGGITQSPKYLFRKEGQNVTLSCEQNLNHDAMYWYRQDPGQGLRLIYYSQIVNDFQKGDIAEGYSVSREKKESFPLTVTSAQKNPTAFYLCASSNEGLVVIREQFFGPGTRLTVL.

The genes are TRBV12-5 and TRBJ1-2; D unclear. The V gene lost 4 bases and the J gene lost 3 bases, with 15 bases spanning the gap. The CDR3 runs to 15 residues. In germline, CDR1 is LGHNT, CDR2 FRNRAP. The CDR3, as DNA: TGTGCTAGTGGTTCCACCGACCGATTCGACTATGGCTACACCTTC. Its translation: CASGSTDRFDYGYTF.

The V and J genes are TRBV6-1 and TRBJ2-7; tentative D call: TRBD2 (6 bases). V shed 11 bases and J shed 3 bases, with 11 bases lying between them. The CDR3 has 11 amino acids. Germline CDR1 reads MNHNS; CDR2 reads SASEGT. CDR3 residues: CACRDFYEQYF. Here the CDR3 DNA reads TGTGCCTGCCGGGACTTCTACGAGCAGTACTTC.

This clone is classed as medium-sized. The J gene is TRBJ2-7, the V gene TRBV7-9; 8 bases map to TRBD1. V lost 4 bases, J lost 6 bases, and 2 bases stayed unmatched. The CDR3 runs 12 residues. The germline CDR1 and CDR2 sequences are SEHNR and FQNEAQ (reference sequence). The CDR3 nucleotides read TGTGCCAGCAGCTCAGGGGGCTCCGAGCAGTACTTC. It yields the protein CASSSGGSEQYF.

This clone was detected only a few times. The chain employs TRBV11-2 and TRBJ2-7; 7 nucleotides match TRBD2. V shed 4 bases and J 4 bases; nucleotides not matched to a gene: 7. This CDR3 is built from 14 residues. CDR1 SGHAT and CDR2 FQNNGV come from the germline V gene. CDR3 sequence (DNA): TGTGCCAGCAGCTCCGGGGGAGGGCCTTACGAGCAGTACTTC. Translating gives CASSSGGGPYEQYF.

The rearrangement joins TRBV4-1 to TRBJ2-1, with 7 bases identical to TRBD2. The CDR3 sequence is 18 residues long. J lost 0 bases, V lost 4 bases, and 12 bases had no gene match. Germline CDR1 MGHRA, CDR2 YSYEKL. Here the CDR3 DNA reads TGCGCCAGCAGCCGATCTAGCGGTTCTGTTAGCTCCTACAATGAGCAGTTCTTC. It yields the protein CASSRSSGSVSSYNEQFF.

This clone was picked up one time. The chain employs TRBV18 and TRBJ2-3; 12 nucleotides align to TRBD2. The CDR3 is made up of 17 amino acids. V trimming: 3 bases; J trimming: 2 bases; junction bases outside the gene matches: 6. From germline, CDR1 is KGHSH and CDR2 LQKENI. The CDR3 reads CASSPRGLAGFTDTQYF. CDR3 in DNA: TGTGCCAGCTCACCCCGAGGACTAGCGGGGTTCACAGATACGCAGTATTTT.

This chain links TRBV9 with TRBJ2-5; D ambiguous. Germline V gene lookup returns CDR1 SGDLS and CDR2 YYNGEE. This CDR3 contains 13 residues. V lost 4 bases to trimming and J lost 4 bases, with 11 bases between them. The CDR3 spells CASSRSPGETQYF. DNA of the CDR3: TGTGCCAGCAGCCGATCACCGGGAGAGACCCAGTACTTC. Using reference TRBV9 and TRBJ2-5 for the parts outside the CDR3, the full variable domain is DSGVTQTPKHLITATGQRVTLRCSPRSGDLSVYWYQQSLDQGLQFLIQYYNGEERAKGNILERFSAQQFPDLHSELNLSSLELGDSALYFCASSRSPGETQYFGPGTRLLVL.

This chain joins TRBV5-1 and TRBJ2-7, with TRBD2 matching 10 bases. Germline assignment: CDR1 SGHRS and CDR2 YFSETQ. V was clipped by 3 bases and J by 4 bases; unmatched bases: 7. The CDR3 length is 15 residues. The CDR3 here is CASSYDWTSGYEQYF. DNA of the CDR3: TGCGCCAGCAGCTACGACTGGACTAGCGGATACGAGCAGTACTTC.